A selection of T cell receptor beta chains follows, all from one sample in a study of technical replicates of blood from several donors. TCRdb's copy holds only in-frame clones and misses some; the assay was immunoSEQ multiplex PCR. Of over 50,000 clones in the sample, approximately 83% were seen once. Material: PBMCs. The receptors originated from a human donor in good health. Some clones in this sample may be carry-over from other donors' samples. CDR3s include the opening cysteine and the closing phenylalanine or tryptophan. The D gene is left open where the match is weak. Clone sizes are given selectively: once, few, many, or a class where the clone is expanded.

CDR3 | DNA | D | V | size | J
CASSPIYNTEAFF | TGTGCCAGCTCACCAATATATAACACTGAAGCTTTCTTT | . | TRBV18 | . | TRBJ1-1
CAAGQPGPYEQYF | TGTGCCGCGGGACAGCCTGGCCCCTACGAGCAGTACTTC | . | TRBV9 | . | TRBJ2-7
CASNGHLYGYTF | TGTGCCAGCAATGGACACCTCTATGGCTACACCTTC | . | TRBV6-1 | . | TRBJ1-2
CASGTDNRGPQPQHF | TGTGCTAGTGGTACCGATAACAGGGGTCCCCAGCCCCAGCATTTT | TRBD1 | TRBV12-5 | . | TRBJ1-5
CASGTFYTDTQYF | TGTGCCAGCGGGACTTTCTACACAGATACGCAGTATTTT | . | TRBV9 | . | TRBJ2-3
CASSSYTGELFF | TGTGCCAGCAGCTCGTACACCGGGGAGCTGTTTTTT | . | TRBV7-3 | . | TRBJ2-2
CASSQDKGRNEKLFF | TGTGCCAGCAGCCAAGATAAGGGGAGGAATGAAAAACTGTTTTTT | . | TRBV4-2 | . | TRBJ1-4
CASGVGGGADTQYF | TGTGCCAGCGGAGTGGGGGGGGGAGCAGATACGCAGTATTTT | TRBD2 | TRBV9 | . | TRBJ2-3
CASSVVTSTYPNEQFF | TGTGCCAGTAGTGTTGTGACTAGCACCTACCCCAATGAGCAGTTCTTC | TRBD2 | TRBV19 | . | TRBJ2-1
CASESGRPSFQETQYF | TGTGCCAGCGAAAGCGGGAGGCCGTCATTCCAAGAGACCCAGTACTTC | TRBD2 | TRBV7-2 | . | TRBJ2-5
CASSPGQSYRYF | TGCGCCAGCAGCCCGGGACAGTCATATCGGTATTTT | TRBD1 | TRBV4-1 | once | TRBJ2-3
CAWSGGTGNSPLHF | TGTGCCTGGAGTGGGGGTACAGGTAATTCACCCCTCCACTTT | . | TRBV30 | . | TRBJ1-6
CASSEGTGGEKLFF | TGTGCCAGCAGTGAAGGGACAGGCGGCGAAAAACTGTTTTTT | TRBD1 | TRBV6-1 | . | TRBJ1-4
CASRRRQQNTEAFF | TGTGCCAGCCGCCGTAGACAGCAGAACACTGAAGCTTTCTTT | . | TRBV5-8 | once | TRBJ1-1
CASSAGTGGSYTF | TGTGCCAGCAGTGCTGGGACAGGGGGCAGCTACACCTTC | TRBD1 | TRBV6-1 | once | TRBJ1-2
CASSPQGSYEQYF | TGTGCCAGCAGTCCCCAGGGTTCCTACGAGCAGTACTTC | . | TRBV25-1 | . | TRBJ2-7
CASSPLETQYF | TGTGCCAGCTCACCCCTTGAGACCCAGTACTTC | . | TRBV18 | . | TRBJ2-5
CASRNGTASSLAKNIQYF | TGTGCCAGCAGGAACGGGACAGCCAGTTCCTTAGCCAAAAACATTCAGTACTTC | TRBD1 | TRBV6-4 | once | TRBJ2-4
CASRGGTSGRVAKNIQYF | TGTGCCAGCAGGGGGGGGACTAGCGGGAGGGTAGCCAAAAACATTCAGTACTTC | TRBD2 | TRBV25-1 | . | TRBJ2-4
CASSLGGSNYNSPLHF | TGCGCCAGCAGCTTGGGCGGATCGAATTATAATTCACCCCTCCACTTT | . | TRBV5-1 | . | TRBJ1-6
CASRRQEDYNSPLHF | TGTGCCAGCAGAAGACAGGAAGATTATAATTCACCCCTCCACTTT | . | TRBV6-5 | . | TRBJ1-6
CASSLNTGTTGRGTEQYF | TGTGCCAGCAGCTTAAATACCGGGACCACGGGGAGGGGGACCGAGCAGTACTTC | . | TRBV7-8 | . | TRBJ2-7